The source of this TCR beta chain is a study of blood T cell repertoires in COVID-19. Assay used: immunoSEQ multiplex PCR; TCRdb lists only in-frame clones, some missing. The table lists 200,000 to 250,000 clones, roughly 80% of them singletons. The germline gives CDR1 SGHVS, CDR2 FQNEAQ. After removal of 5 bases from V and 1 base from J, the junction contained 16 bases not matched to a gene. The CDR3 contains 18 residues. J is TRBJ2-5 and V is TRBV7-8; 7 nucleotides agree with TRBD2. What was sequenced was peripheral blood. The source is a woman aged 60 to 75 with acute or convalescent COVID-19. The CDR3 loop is CASSPSVGRGSTQETQYF. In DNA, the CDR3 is TGTGCCAGCAGCCCCTCCGTAGGGCGGGGGAGCACCCAAGAGACCCAGTACTTC.